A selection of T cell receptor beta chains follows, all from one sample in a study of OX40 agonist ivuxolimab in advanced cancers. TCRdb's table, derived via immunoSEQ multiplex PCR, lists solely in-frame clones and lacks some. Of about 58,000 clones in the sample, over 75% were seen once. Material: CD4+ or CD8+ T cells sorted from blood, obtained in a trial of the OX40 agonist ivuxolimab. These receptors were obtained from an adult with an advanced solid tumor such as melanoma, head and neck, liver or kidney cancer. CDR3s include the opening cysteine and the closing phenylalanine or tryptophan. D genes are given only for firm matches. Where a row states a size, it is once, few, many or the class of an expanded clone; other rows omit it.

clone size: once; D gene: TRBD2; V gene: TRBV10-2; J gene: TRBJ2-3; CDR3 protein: CASSVTSGGTDTQYF; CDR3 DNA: TGCGCCAGCAGTGTAACTAGCGGGGGCACAGATACGCAGTATTTT
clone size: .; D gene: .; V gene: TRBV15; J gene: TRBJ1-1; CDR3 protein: CATSRDRPGWGQNEAFF; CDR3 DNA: TGTGCCACCAGCAGGGATCGACCAGGTTGGGGGCAGAATGAAGCTTTCTTT
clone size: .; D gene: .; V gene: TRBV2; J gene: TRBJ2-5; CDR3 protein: CASSPPPGQKETQYF; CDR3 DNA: TGTGCCAGCTCGCCCCCCCCGGGACAAAAAGAGACCCAGTACTTC
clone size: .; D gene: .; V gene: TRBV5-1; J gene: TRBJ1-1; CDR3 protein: CASSLEGAVAFF; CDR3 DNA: TGCGCCAGCAGCTTGGAAGGGGCGGTAGCTTTCTTT
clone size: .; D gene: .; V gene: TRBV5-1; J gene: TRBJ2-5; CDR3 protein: CASSLGSGQETQYF; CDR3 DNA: TGCGCCAGCAGCTTGGGCAGCGGCCAAGAGACCCAGTACTTC
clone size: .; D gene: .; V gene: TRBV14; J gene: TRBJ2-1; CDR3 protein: CASSQVGVYNEQFF; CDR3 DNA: TGTGCCAGCAGCCAAGTAGGAGTATACAATGAGCAGTTCTTC
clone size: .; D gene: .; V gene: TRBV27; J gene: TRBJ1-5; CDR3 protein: CASSLSQVGNQPQHF; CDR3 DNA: TGTGCCAGCAGTTTGTCACAGGTTGGGAATCAGCCCCAGCATTTT
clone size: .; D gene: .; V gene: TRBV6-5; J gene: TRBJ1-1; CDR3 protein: CASSLTRNTEAFF; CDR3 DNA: TGTGCCAGCAGTCTAACAAGGAACACTGAAGCTTTCTTT
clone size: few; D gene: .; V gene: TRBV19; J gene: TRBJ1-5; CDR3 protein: CASSSPSQGQPQHF; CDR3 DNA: TGTGCCAGTAGTTCCCCTTCACAGGGTCAGCCCCAGCATTTT
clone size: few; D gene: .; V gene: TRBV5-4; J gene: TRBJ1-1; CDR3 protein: CASSPRNTEAFF; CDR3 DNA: TGTGCCAGCAGCCCCCGGAACACTGAAGCTTTCTTT
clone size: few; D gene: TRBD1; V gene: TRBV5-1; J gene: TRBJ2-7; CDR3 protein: CASSLAARGSNYEQYF; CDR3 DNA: TGCGCCAGCAGCTTGGCCGCCAGGGGGTCGAACTACGAGCAGTACTTC
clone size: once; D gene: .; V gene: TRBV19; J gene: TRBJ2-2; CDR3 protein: CASRPGALNTGELFF; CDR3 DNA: TGTGCCAGTAGGCCGGGGGCCCTAAACACCGGGGAGCTGTTTTTT
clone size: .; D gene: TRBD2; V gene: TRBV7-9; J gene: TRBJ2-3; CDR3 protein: CASSPIPWERGDYRQYF; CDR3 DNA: TGTGCCAGCAGCCCCATTCCCTGGGAGCGGGGGGACTATCGGCAGTATTTT
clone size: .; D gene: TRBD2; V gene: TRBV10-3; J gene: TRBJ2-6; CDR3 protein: CAISERGLAGVTGANVLTF; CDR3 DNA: TGTGCCATCAGTGAGAGAGGACTAGCGGGGGTTACTGGGGCCAACGTCCTGACTTTC
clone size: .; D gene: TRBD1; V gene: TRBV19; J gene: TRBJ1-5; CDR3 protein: CASRGQGGLRGQHF; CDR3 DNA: TGTGCCAGTAGGGGACAGGGTGGTCTCAGGGGCCAGCATTTT
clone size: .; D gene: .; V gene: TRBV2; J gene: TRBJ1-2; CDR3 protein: CASSEVPPQTPINYGYTF; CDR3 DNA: TGTGCCAGCAGTGAAGTCCCCCCACAAACGCCGATTAACTATGGCTACACCTTC
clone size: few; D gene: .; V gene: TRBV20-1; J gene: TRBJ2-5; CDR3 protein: CSAIAGSPWYF; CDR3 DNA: TGCAGTGCTATTGCGGGGTCACCGTGGTACTTC